This T cell receptor (beta chain) stems from a study of T-cell memory formation after mild COVID-19. Points from the study as a whole: CD4+ contracting clones were found mainly in CM and EM, and CD8+ ones in EMRA.

On this clonotype itself: What it recognizes is unknown.

TCRdb reprocessed the 5' RACE reads via MiXCR and lists one record per CDR3 protein. The table lists about 82,000 distinct CDR3 sequences, about an eighth of them singletons. CDR3 size: 14 residues. The germline V gene has CDR1 MGHRA and CDR2 YSYEKL. Unmatched junction bases numbered 8, after V lost 7 bases and J lost 3 bases. The specimen sequenced was PBMCs or a T cell subset sorted from them (not recorded which). The TCR comes from an adult woman who had mild COVID-19 (a few samples of this study predate the infection). Cell type and time point are not known. The rearrangement uses TRBV4-1 and TRBJ1-1, with 7 nucleotides matching TRBD1. CDR3 region: CASTPGGEYTEAFF. The CDR3 DNA sequence: TGCGCCAGCACCCCAGGGGGAGAATACACTGAAGCTTTCTTT.